A selection of T cell receptor beta chains follows, all from one sample in a study of identical twins. TCRdb ran MiXCR on the 5' RACE reads and lists one entry per CDR3 protein. The table lists about 720,000 distinct CDR3 sequences, 15% to 20% of them singletons, with around 12% in the top ten. These data are also associated with another study on T cells expressing NK-cell markers.

Sequenced sample: PBMCs. Receptor source: a woman in her late teens or twenties in good health. Both conserved end residues are part of each CDR3. The D gene is left open where the match is weak. Not every row has a clone size; where given, it reads once, few, many or a size class.

v_call: TRBV5-1
d_call: -
j_call: TRBJ2-2
clone_size: -
cdr3_nt: TGCGCCAGCAGCTTGGCCCCGGGGGCCGGGGAGCTGTTTTTT
cdr3_aa: CASSLAPGAGELFF

v_call: TRBV5-5
d_call: TRBD2
j_call: TRBJ2-5
clone_size: many
cdr3_nt: TGTGCCAGCAGCCCCGGGACTACAACGTACCAAGAGACCCAGTACTTC
cdr3_aa: CASSPGTTTYQETQYF

v_call: TRBV12-3/TRBV12-4
d_call: TRBD2
j_call: TRBJ2-7
clone_size: -
cdr3_nt: TGTGCCAGCAGCAAAGCGGGGGGCTCCTACGAGCAGTACTTC
cdr3_aa: CASSKAGGSYEQYF

v_call: TRBV15
d_call: -
j_call: TRBJ2-3
clone_size: -
cdr3_nt: TGTGCCACCAGCCGTGACTGGGCTAATACGCAGTATTTT
cdr3_aa: CATSRDWANTQYF

v_call: TRBV12-3/TRBV12-4
d_call: TRBD1
j_call: TRBJ2-5
clone_size: few
cdr3_nt: TGTGCCAGCAGTTCGACGGTGGACAGGGGAATCGGAGAGACCCAGTACTTC
cdr3_aa: CASSSTVDRGIGETQYF

v_call: TRBV10-1
d_call: TRBD2
j_call: TRBJ2-1
clone_size: -
cdr3_nt: TGCGCCAGCAGCCGAGGGACTAGCGGGGTGCGGAATGAGCAGTTCTTC
cdr3_aa: CASSRGTSGVRNEQFF

v_call: TRBV20-1
d_call: -
j_call: TRBJ2-1
clone_size: few
cdr3_nt: TGCAGTGCTCAAAAAGGGTATTCCGGCTCCTACAATGAGCAGTTCTTC
cdr3_aa: CSAQKGYSGSYNEQFF

v_call: TRBV9
d_call: -
j_call: TRBJ1-5
clone_size: -
cdr3_nt: TGTGCCAGCAGCGACGACTATAGCAATCAGCCCCAGCATTTT
cdr3_aa: CASSDDYSNQPQHF

v_call: TRBV7-6
d_call: -
j_call: TRBJ2-7
clone_size: -
cdr3_nt: TGTGCCAGCAGCTTTGGTCTGAGGTCCTACGAGCAGTACTTC
cdr3_aa: CASSFGLRSYEQYF

v_call: TRBV20-1
d_call: TRBD1
j_call: TRBJ1-6
clone_size: few
cdr3_nt: TGCAGTGCAGGACAGGGAAGCTCCTATAATTCACCCCTCCACTTT
cdr3_aa: CSAGQGSSYNSPLHF

v_call: TRBV7-9
d_call: TRBD2
j_call: TRBJ2-7
clone_size: -
cdr3_nt: TGTGCCAGTGCCGGGGGACTAGTCTTCGAGCAGTACTTC
cdr3_aa: CASAGGLVFEQYF